Below, 14 T cell receptor beta chains from the same sample are listed, as sequenced in a study of shared clonotypes between healthy human individuals. Clones were read by immunoSEQ multiplex PCR, and TCRdb kept only the in-frame ones, dropping some. The table lists more than 1,200,000 clones, around 98.5% of them singletons. Sample: naive CD4+ T cells sorted from blood. Stated subset: CD45RA+ positively selected. Source of these receptors: a man aged 25-45 years in good health.

CDR3 sequence (DNA): TGTGCCAGCGAGGGGAGCAATCAGCCCCAGCATTTT. This translates into CASEGSNQPQHF. The chain is built from TRBV6-6 and TRBJ1-5; tentatively, D is TRBD1 (5 bases). The V gene's germline CDR1 is MNHNY and CDR2 SVGAGI (reference sequence). There are 12 residues in the CDR3. With 8 bases removed from V and 1 base from J, the gap between germline ends came to 6 bases.

The gene calls are TRBV7-7 and TRBJ2-3, with D hard to call. This CDR3 contains 13 residues. The germline V gene has CDR1 SSHAT and CDR2 FNYEAQ (reference sequence). With 1 base removed from V and 2 bases from J, the gap between germline ends came to 4 bases. The CDR3 DNA reads as TGTGCCAGCAGCTTAGACGTCACAGATACGCAGTATTTT. It yields the protein CASSLDVTDTQYF. The whole variable domain, filled in from reference TRBV7-7 and TRBJ2-3, reads GAGVSQSPRYKVTKRGQDVTLRCDPISSHATLYWYQQALGQGPEFLTYFNYEAQPDKSGLPSDRFSAERPEGSISTLTIQRTEQRDSAMYRCASSLDVTDTQYFGPGTRLTVL.

The chain combines TRBV11-2 with TRBJ2-3; D possibly corresponds to TRBD2 (5 bases). V gave up 3 bases and J gave up 4 bases, with 11 bases separating them. The CDR3 totals 14 residues. Germline CDR1 is SGHAT and CDR2 is FQNNGV. The CDR3, as DNA: TGTGCCAGCAGCTTTCCGGGGTCTCCAGATACGCAGTATTTT. The encoded protein is CASSFPGSPDTQYF. Using reference TRBV11-2 and TRBJ2-3 for the parts outside the CDR3, the full variable domain is EAGVAQSPRYKIIEKRQSVAFWCNPISGHATLYWYQQILGQGPKLLIQFQNNGVVDDSQLPKDRFSAERLKGVDSTLKIQPAKLEDSAVYLCASSFPGSPDTQYFGPGTRLTVL.

This clone appeared a single time. The V gene is TRBV7-8, the J gene TRBJ1-5; no firm D call. V lost 1 base to trimming and J lost 6 bases, with 19 bases between them. This CDR3 spans 17 amino acids. Germline CDR1 SGHVS, CDR2 FQNEAQ. This CDR3 is CASSLDSRVPLFQPQHF. The DNA of the CDR3 is TGTGCCAGCAGCTTAGATAGTAGGGTGCCCCTTTTTCAGCCCCAGCATTTT. Looking up the rest from reference TRBV7-8 and TRBJ1-5 gives the full variable domain: GAGVSQSPRYKVAKRGQDVALRCDPISGHVSLFWYQQALGQGPEFLTYFQNEAQLDKSGLPSDRFFAERPEGSVSTLKIQRTQQEDSAVYLCASSLDSRVPLFQPQHFGDGTRLSIL.

The chain joins TRBV9 to TRBJ2-5; D is perhaps TRBD1 (6 bases). The CDR3 extends over 16 amino acids. V lost 0 bases, J lost 4 bases, and 16 bases lay in between. The germline V gene has CDR1 SGDLS and CDR2 YYNGEE. CDR3 amino acids: CASSVAAGPRGETQYF. CDR3 DNA sequence: TGTGCCAGCAGCGTAGCGGCGGGTCCCAGGGGAGAGACCCAGTACTTC.

This clone was seen a single time. The rearrangement uses TRBV23-1 and TRBJ2-7, with 9 bases matching TRBD2. TRBV23-1 is an ORF, with its function uncertain. The CDR3 extends over 15 amino acids. With V trimmed by 2 bases and J by 2 bases, 4 bases remained unmatched. CDR3 coding DNA: TGCGCCAGCAGTCAAGGTCTAGCGGGAACCTACGAGCAGTACTTC. The encoded protein is CASSQGLAGTYEQYF.

The rearrangement links TRBV29-1 to TRBJ2-5; tentatively, D is TRBD2 (6 bases). The germline V and J ends were trimmed by 0 bases and 5 bases, with 13 bases remaining between them. Germline V gene lookup returns CDR1 SQVTM and CDR2 ANQGSEA. There are 14 residues in the CDR3. CDR3 in DNA: TGCAGCGTTGAAGAAGGAGGGGCCAGGGAGACCCAGTACTTC. Translating gives CSVEEGGARETQYF.

The chain is built from TRBV28 and TRBJ2-7; TRBD2 aligns across 14 bases. The germline CDR1 and CDR2 sequences are MDHEN and SYDVKM. V was clipped by 4 bases and J by 3 bases; unmatched bases: 8. The CDR3 is 17 amino acids. The CDR3 protein is CASSSAGTSGRFYEQYF. CDR3 bases: TGTGCCAGCAGTTCCGCCGGGACTAGCGGGAGATTCTACGAGCAGTACTTC.

This chain uses TRBV7-8 with TRBJ2-1; TRBD1 is a possible D gene (6 bases). The CDR3 is 15 amino acids. The germline CDR1 and CDR2 sequences are SGHVS and FQNEAQ. V dropped 1 base and J dropped 9 bases, with 16 bases sitting between them. This CDR3 is CASSLVDLQGSEQFF. CDR3 bases: TGTGCCAGCAGCTTAGTCGACCTCCAGGGGAGTGAGCAGTTCTTC. Full variable domain (remainder filled in from reference TRBV7-8 and TRBJ2-1): GAGVSQSPRYKVAKRGQDVALRCDPISGHVSLFWYQQALGQGPEFLTYFQNEAQLDKSGLPSDRFFAERPEGSVSTLKIQRTQQEDSAVYLCASSLVDLQGSEQFFGPGTRLTVL.

This clone was detected once. The chain couples TRBV5-1 to TRBJ2-1; tentative D call: TRBD1 (6 bases). Trimming pared 0 bases from V and 8 bases from J, leaving 12 bases between. The germline CDR1 and CDR2 sequences are SGHRS and YFSETQ. The CDR3 loop spans 14 amino acids. The CDR3 region has the DNA TGCGCCAGCAGCTTGGGGGGGCTACTCGATGAGCAGTTCTTC. Translating it yields CASSLGGLLDEQFF.

In DNA form, the CDR3 reads TGTGCCAGCAGCTTAGCCGACAGGGGGCTCACTGAAGCTTTCTTT. Translating it yields CASSLADRGLTEAFF. The rearrangement joins TRBV11-2 to TRBJ1-1; 10 bases align to TRBD1. Losses at the gene ends were 1 base for V and 4 bases for J; bases not matched to a gene: 3. The CDR3 runs to 15 residues. Looked up from germline, CDR1 is SGHAT and CDR2 is FQNNGV.

The J gene is TRBJ2-7, the V gene TRBV6-1, with 10 bases lining up with TRBD1. This CDR3 has 13 amino acids. V dropped 8 bases and J dropped 5; count of bases not matched to a gene: 6. Germline CDR1 MNHNS, CDR2 SASEGT. In nucleotides, the CDR3 is TGTGCCAGCCGTGGACAGGGGGGAAACGAGCAGTACTTC. Translation gives CASRGQGGNEQYF.

A single count supports this clone. V and J are TRBV2 and TRBJ1-4; 9 bases are a match to TRBD1. The CDR3 totals 12 residues. Germline V CDR1 and CDR2: SNHLY, FYNNEI. Trimming took 8 bases from V and 8 from J; bases not matched to a gene: 3. The DNA for the CDR3 is TGTGCCAGCGCGGGACAGGGAGAAAAACTGTTTTTT. It translates to CASAGQGEKLFF.

The chain is built from TRBV7-2 and TRBJ2-1; 8 bases are a match to TRBD2. The germline CDR1 and CDR2 sequences are SGHTA and FQGNSA. V was clipped by 3 bases and J by 8 bases; unmatched bases: 6. This CDR3 has 14 amino acids. The CDR3 DNA reads as TGTGCCAGCAGCTTTAGCGGGAAGGGGTATGAGCAGTTCTTC. This sequence encodes CASSFSGKGYEQFF. Complete variable domain (other parts from reference TRBV7-2 and TRBJ2-1): GAGVSQSPSNKVTEKGKDVELRCDPISGHTALYWYRQSLGQGLEFLIYFQGNSAPDKSGLPSDRFSAERTGGSVSTLTIQRTQQEDSAVYLCASSFSGKGYEQFFGPGTRLTVL.